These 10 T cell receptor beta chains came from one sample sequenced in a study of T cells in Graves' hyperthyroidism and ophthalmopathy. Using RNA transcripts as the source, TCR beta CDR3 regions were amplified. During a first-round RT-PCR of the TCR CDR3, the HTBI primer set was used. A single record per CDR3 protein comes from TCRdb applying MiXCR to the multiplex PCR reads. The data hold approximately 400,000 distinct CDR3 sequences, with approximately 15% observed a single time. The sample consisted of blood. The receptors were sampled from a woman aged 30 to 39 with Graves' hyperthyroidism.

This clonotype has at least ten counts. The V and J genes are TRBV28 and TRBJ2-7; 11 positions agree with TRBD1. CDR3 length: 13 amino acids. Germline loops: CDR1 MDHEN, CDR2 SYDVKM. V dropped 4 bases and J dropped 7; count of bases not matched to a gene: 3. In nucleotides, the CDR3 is TGTGCCAGCAGTTCCCGGGACAGGGGGGAGCAGTACTTC. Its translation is CASSSRDRGEQYF. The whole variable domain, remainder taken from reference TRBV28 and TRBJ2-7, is DVKVTQSSRYLVKRTGEKVFLECVQDMDHENMFWYRQDPGLGLRLIYFSYDVKMKEKGDIPEGYSVSREKKERFSLILESASTNQTSMYLCASSSRDRGEQYFGPGTRLTVT.

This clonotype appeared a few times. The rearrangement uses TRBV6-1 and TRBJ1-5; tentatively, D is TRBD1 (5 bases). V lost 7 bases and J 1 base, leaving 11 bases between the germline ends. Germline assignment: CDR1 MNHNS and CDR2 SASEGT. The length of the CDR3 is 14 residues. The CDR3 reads CASTGGQSNQPQHF. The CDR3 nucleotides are TGTGCCAGCACCGGTGGACAAAGCAATCAGCCCCAGCATTTT.

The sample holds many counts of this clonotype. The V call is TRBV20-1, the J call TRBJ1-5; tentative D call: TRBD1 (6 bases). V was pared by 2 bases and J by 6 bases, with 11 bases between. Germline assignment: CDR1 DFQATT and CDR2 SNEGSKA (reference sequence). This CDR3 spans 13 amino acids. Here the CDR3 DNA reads TGCAGTGCTAGACAGGGGAAAGCTCAGCCCCAGCATTTT. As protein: CSARQGKAQPQHF.

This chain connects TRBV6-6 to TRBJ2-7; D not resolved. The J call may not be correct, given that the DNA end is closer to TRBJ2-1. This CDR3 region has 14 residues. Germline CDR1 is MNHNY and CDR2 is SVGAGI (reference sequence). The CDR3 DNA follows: TGTGCCAGCAGTTACTCGACCGGGTCCTACGAGCAGTTCTTC. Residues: CASSYSTGSYEQFF.

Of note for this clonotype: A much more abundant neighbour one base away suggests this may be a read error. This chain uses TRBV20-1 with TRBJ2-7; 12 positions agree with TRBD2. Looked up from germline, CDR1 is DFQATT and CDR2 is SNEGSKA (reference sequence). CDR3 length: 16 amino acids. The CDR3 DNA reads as TGCAATGCTAGGACGACTAGCGGGAGAGTCCCTCACGAGCAGTACTTC. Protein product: CNARTTSGRVPHEQYF.

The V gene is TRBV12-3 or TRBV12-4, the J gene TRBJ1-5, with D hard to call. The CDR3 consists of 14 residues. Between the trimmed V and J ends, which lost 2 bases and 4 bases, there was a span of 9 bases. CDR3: CASSLNSANQPQHF. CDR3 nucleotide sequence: TGTGCCAGCAGTTTAAACAGCGCAAATCAGCCCCAGCATTTT.

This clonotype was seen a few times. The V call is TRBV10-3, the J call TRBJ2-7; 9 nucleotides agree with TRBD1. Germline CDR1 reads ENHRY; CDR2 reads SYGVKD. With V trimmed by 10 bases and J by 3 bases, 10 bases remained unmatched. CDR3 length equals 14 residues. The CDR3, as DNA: TGTGCCACAGGAAGCGGGACAGGGATCTACGAGCAGTACTTC. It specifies CATGSGTGIYEQYF.

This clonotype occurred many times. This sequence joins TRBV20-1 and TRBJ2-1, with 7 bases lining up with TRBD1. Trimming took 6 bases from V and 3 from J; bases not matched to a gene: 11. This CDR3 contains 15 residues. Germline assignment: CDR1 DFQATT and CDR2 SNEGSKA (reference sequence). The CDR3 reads CSAQRGPVVYNEQFF. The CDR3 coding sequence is TGCAGTGCACAGAGGGGGCCTGTAGTCTACAATGAGCAGTTCTTC.

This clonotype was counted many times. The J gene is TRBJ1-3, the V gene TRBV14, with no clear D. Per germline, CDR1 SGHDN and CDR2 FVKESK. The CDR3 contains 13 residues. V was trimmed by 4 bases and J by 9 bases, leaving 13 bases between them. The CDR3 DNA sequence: TGTGCCAGCAGCCCCCGCCCTGGGAGCACCATATATTTT. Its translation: CASSPRPGSTIYF.

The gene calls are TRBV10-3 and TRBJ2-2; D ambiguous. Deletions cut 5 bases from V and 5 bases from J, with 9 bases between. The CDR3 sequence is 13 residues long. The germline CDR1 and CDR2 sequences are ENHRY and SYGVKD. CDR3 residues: CAISSSSTGELFF. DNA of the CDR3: TGTGCCATCAGTTCCTCCTCAACCGGGGAGCTGTTTTTT.